One and the same sample provided the 17 T cell receptor beta chains below, sequenced in a study of siplizumab effects on memory and regulatory T cells. Generated by immunoSEQ multiplex PCR, the TCRdb table keeps only in-frame clones and is missing some. The sample holds more than 85,000 clones; 90% to 95% are singletons and the top ten take approximately 0.73%. Sequencing was performed on Tregs sorted from blood. These receptors originate from a human donor in good health.

This clone has only one observation. V gene TRBV5-4 combines with J gene TRBJ1-2, with 8 bases matching TRBD1. With V trimmed by 4 bases and J by 4 bases, 9 bases remained unmatched. Germline V gene sequence: CDR1 SGHNT, CDR2 YYREEE (reference sequence). The CDR3 is 15 amino acids. CDR3 bases: TGTGCCAGCAGCGCAACAGGGGGAATCCCCTATGGCTACACCTTC. Translated: CASSATGGIPYGYTF.

The DNA of the CDR3 is TGTGCCAGTAAATTATTTGTAGGCACAGATACGCAGTATTTT. Its protein product is CASKLFVGTDTQYF. This chain connects TRBV19 to TRBJ2-3; D gene ambiguous. The ends were cut back, 7 bases at V and 1 base at J, with 12 bases in the middle. The CDR3 runs 14 residues. Germline V CDR1 and CDR2: LNHDA, SQIVND (reference sequence). Full variable domain (missing parts from reference TRBV19 and TRBJ2-3): DGGITQSPKYLFRKEGQNVTLSCEQNLNHDAMYWYRQDPGQGLRLIYYSQIVNDFQKGDIAEGYSVSREKKESFPLTVTSAQKNPTAFYLCASKLFVGTDTQYFGPGTRLTVL.

V is TRBV7-8 and J is TRBJ1-2; possibly TRBD1 for D (5 bases). There are 16 residues in the CDR3. The V end lost 0 bases, the J end lost 4 bases, and 15 bases lay between the germline ends. CDR1 is SGHVS, CDR2 FQNEAQ, per germline. The CDR3 region is CASSLAYGPGGYGYTF. DNA of the CDR3: TGTGCCAGCAGCTTAGCCTACGGTCCGGGGGGCTATGGCTACACCTTC.

A word on this clone: At the DNA level, this CDR3 is encoded by other sequences in the same sample as well. The chain recombines TRBV28 with TRBJ1-2; the D is unclear. This CDR3 region has 13 residues. Germline V gives CDR1 MDHEN, CDR2 SYDVKM. V was pared by 3 bases and J by 0 bases, with 5 bases between. The CDR3 loop is CASSFPANYGYTF. The DNA for the CDR3 is TGTGCCAGCAGTTTCCCGGCTAACTATGGCTACACCTTC.

This chain links TRBV7-3 with TRBJ2-3; D might be TRBD1 or TRBD2, each matching 5 bases. Trimming left V 5 bases short and J 1 base short, with 16 bases between. The V gene's germline CDR1 is SGHTA and CDR2 FQGTGA. CDR3 length: 16 residues. This CDR3 reads CASSPGTGRGTDTQYF. In nucleotides, the CDR3 is TGTGCCAGCAGCCCCGGGACCGGCAGGGGCACAGATACGCAGTATTTT.

The chain carries TRBV7-9 and TRBJ2-1; D might be TRBD1 (6 bases). Per germline, CDR1 SEHNR and CDR2 FQNEAQ (reference sequence). The CDR3 extends over 15 amino acids. V lost 4 bases, J lost 2 bases, and 12 bases lay in between. CDR3 nucleotides: TGTGCCAGCAGCTCCAGGGGAAGTCCCTACAATGAGCAGTTCTTC. Protein: CASSSRGSPYNEQFF.

This sequence joins TRBV7-2 and TRBJ1-6; 7 positions match TRBD1. The V gene's germline CDR1 is SGHTA and CDR2 FQGNSA. The V segment lost 3 bases and the J segment 6 bases; nucleotides outside the gene matches: 11. The CDR3 runs 17 residues. The CDR3 coding sequence is TGTGCCAGCAGCTTGGAACGACAGGGTTATCTTAATTCACCCCTCCACTTT. Translation gives CASSLERQGYLNSPLHF. The full variable domain, completed using reference TRBV7-2 and TRBJ1-6, is GAGVSQSPSNKVTEKGKDVELRCDPISGHTALYWYRQSLGQGLEFLIYFQGNSAPDKSGLPSDRFSAERTGGSVSTLTIQRTQQEDSAVYLCASSLERQGYLNSPLHFGNGTRLTVT.

The sample holds a few counts of this clone. The chain uses TRBV11-2 and TRBJ1-5; D perhaps matches TRBD1 (5 bases). This CDR3 is built from 14 residues. Germline V lookup: CDR1 SGHAT, CDR2 FQNNGV. The V end was cut by 5 bases, the J end by 7 bases, with 15 bases between. The CDR3 sequence: CASSTGTPGQPQHF. CDR3 nucleotide sequence: TGTGCCAGCAGCACCGGGACGCCTGGACAGCCCCAGCATTTT.

This chain joins TRBV5-4 and TRBJ1-1; no firm D call. With 4 bases removed from V and 1 base from J, the gap between germline ends came to 2 bases. The germline gives CDR1 SGHNT, CDR2 YYREEE (reference sequence). CDR3 size: 11 residues. The DNA of the CDR3 is TGTGCCAGCAGCACGAACACTGAAGCTTTCTTT. Protein sequence: CASSTNTEAFF.

The chain has TRBV30 and TRBJ2-1; D is ambiguous. The ends were cut back, 0 bases at V and 4 bases at J, with 7 bases in the middle. Germline values: CDR1 GTSNPN, CDR2 SVGIG (reference sequence). This CDR3 comprises 13 residues. The CDR3 nucleotides read TGTGCCTGGAGTGTACCCCTATACAATGAGCAGTTCTTC. As protein: CAWSVPLYNEQFF.

The chain is built from TRBV7-2 and TRBJ2-1; unclear D gene. Trimming took 4 bases from V and 0 from J, leaving 10 bases between them. Germline V gene sequence: CDR1 SGHTA, CDR2 FQGNSA. The CDR3 has 15 residues. The CDR3 bases are TGTGCCAGCAGCTCCGTCTTCGGCTCCTACAATGAGCAGTTCTTC. Amino acid sequence: CASSSVFGSYNEQFF. The complete variable domain, with remaining parts taken from reference TRBV7-2 and TRBJ2-1, reads GAGVSQSPSNKVTEKGKDVELRCDPISGHTALYWYRQSLGQGLEFLIYFQGNSAPDKSGLPSDRFSAERTGGSVSTLTIQRTQQEDSAVYLCASSSVFGSYNEQFFGPGTRLTVL.

V and J are TRBV5-1 and TRBJ2-7, with D perhaps TRBD2 (6 bases). This CDR3 is 15 amino acids long. Germline CDR1 is SGHRS and CDR2 is YFSETQ. The ends were cut back, 0 bases at V and 6 bases at J, with 16 bases in the middle. The CDR3 DNA is TGCGCCAGCAGCTTGGTCGGGGGATCGGAGGGCGAGCAGTACTTC. Amino acid sequence: CASSLVGGSEGEQYF.

The chain combines TRBV6-5 with TRBJ2-7, with D tentatively TRBD1 (5 bases). CDR1 and CDR2 (germline): MNHEY, SVGAGI. Trimming shortened V by 8 bases and J by 1 base, and 18 bases separated the two germline ends. The CDR3 has 15 amino acids. In DNA form, the CDR3 reads TGTGCCAGCGCCCGTACCGGAACAGGATCCTACGAGCAGTACTTC. Amino acid sequence: CASARTGTGSYEQYF.

This chain joins TRBV7-2 and TRBJ1-5; TRBD1 might be the D (6 bases). Trimming left V 5 bases short and J 0 bases short, with 11 bases between. This CDR3 contains 15 residues. Per germline, CDR1 SGHTA and CDR2 FQGNSA. CDR3 sequence: CASSPRTDSNQPQHF. The CDR3 nucleotides are TGTGCCAGCAGCCCTAGGACAGATAGCAATCAGCCCCAGCATTTT.

The gene calls are TRBV6-5 and TRBJ2-5, with D perhaps matching TRBD1 or TRBD2 (6 bases each). The CDR3 consists of 14 residues. V was shortened by 6 bases and J by 5 bases, with 16 bases between the two germline ends. CDR1 MNHEY and CDR2 SVGAGI come from the germline V gene. As DNA, the CDR3 is TGTGCCAGCAGCCTAGGGGGAGGTGGGGAGACCCAGTACTTC. Its translation: CASSLGGGGETQYF.

This chain connects TRBV6-5 to TRBJ2-3, with D possibly matching TRBD2 (6 bases). Germline V lookup: CDR1 MNHEY, CDR2 SVGAGI. The CDR3 covers 15 residues. V was trimmed by 3 bases and J by 5 bases, leaving 15 bases between them. The CDR3 DNA reads as TGTGCCAGCAGTTATATCGGGCGGGGAAAAGATACGCAGTATTTT. Protein sequence: CASSYIGRGKDTQYF.

J is TRBJ2-7 and V is TRBV5-1; maybe TRBD2 (5 bases). Germline CDR1 is SGHRS and CDR2 is YFSETQ. V shed 4 bases and J shed 6 bases, with 11 bases lying between them. CDR3 length: 12 amino acids. The CDR3 DNA reads TGCGCCAGCAGCCCCACGAGGGTCGAGCAGTACTTC. Translation: CASSPTRVEQYF.